The clone carrying this T cell receptor beta chain was found once. The CDR3 is 15 amino acids. V lost 4 bases and J lost 1; bases outside the gene matches: 6. Germline V gene data show CDR1 as SGHVS and CDR2 as FQNEAQ. The entry originates in a study of T cells in Graves' hyperthyroidism and ophthalmopathy. Using RNA transcripts as the source, TCR beta CDR3 regions were amplified. The HTBI primer set drove a first-round RT-PCR of the TCR CDR3. TCRdb re-called the multiplex PCR reads through MiXCR, storing one row per CDR3 protein. The table lists under 300,000 distinct CDR3 sequences, over 12% of them singletons. Lactation, pregnancy, other autoimmune disease or uncontrolled infection excluded patients.

This chain uses TRBV7-8 with TRBJ2-5; the match to TRBD2 covers 7 bases. Specimen: blood. This clonotype was sampled from a woman aged 45 to 65 with Graves' hyperthyroidism that later progressed to Graves' ophthalmopathy. The CDR3 loop reads CASSYAGVGQETQYF. Here the CDR3 DNA reads TGTGCCAGCAGCTATGCGGGAGTGGGCCAAGAGACCCAGTACTTC.